This TCR beta chain is from a study of brain T cells in children with intractable seizures. Here immunoSEQ multiplex PCR was the method, and the copy in TCRdb shows in-frame clones only, minus some. The sample lists fewer than 150,000 clones, around 94% occurring once. The CDR3 loop spans 14 amino acids. V gave up 7 bases and J gave up 2 bases; unmatched junction bases: 4. From germline, CDR1 is ENHRY and CDR2 SYGVKD. The sequenced cases were selected for having the highest brain T cell transcript signatures. This receptor was taken from a boy under two years old with hemimegalencephaly and intractable seizures. The specimen was peripheral blood, collected at surgery. The rearrangement links TRBV10-3 to TRBJ2-5; TRBD2 matches 10 bases. The CDR3 here is CAIKGTSDQETQYF. As DNA, the CDR3 is TGTGCCATCAAAGGGACTAGCGATCAAGAGACCCAGTACTTC.